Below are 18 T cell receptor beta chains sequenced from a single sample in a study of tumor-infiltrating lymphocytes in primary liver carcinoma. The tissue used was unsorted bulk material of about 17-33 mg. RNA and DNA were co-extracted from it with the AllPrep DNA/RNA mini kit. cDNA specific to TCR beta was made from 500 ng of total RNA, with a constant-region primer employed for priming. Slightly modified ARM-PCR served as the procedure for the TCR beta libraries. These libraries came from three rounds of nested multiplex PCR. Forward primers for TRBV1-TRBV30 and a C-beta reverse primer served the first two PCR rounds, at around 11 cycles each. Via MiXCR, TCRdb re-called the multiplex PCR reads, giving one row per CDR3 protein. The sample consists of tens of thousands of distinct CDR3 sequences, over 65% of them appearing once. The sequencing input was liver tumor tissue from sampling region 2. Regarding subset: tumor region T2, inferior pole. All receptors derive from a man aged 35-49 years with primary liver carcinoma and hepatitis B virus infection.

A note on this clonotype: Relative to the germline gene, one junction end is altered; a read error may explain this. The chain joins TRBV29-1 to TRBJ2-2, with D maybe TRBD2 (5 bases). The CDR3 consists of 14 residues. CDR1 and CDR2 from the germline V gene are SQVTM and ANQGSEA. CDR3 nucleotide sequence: TGCAGCGTTACACTAACGGCTAACACCGGGGAGCTGCTTTTT. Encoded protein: CSVTLTANTGELLF.

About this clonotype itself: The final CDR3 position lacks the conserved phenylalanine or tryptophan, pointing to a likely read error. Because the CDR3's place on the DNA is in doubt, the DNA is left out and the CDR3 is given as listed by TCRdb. The CDR3 loop is CASPIPLSYNELFL. The chain is built from TRBV6-1 and TRBJ2-1; the table calls TRBD2, which could not be checked here. The CDR3 is 14 residues long, ends included. The germline gives CDR1 MNHNS, CDR2 SASEGT.

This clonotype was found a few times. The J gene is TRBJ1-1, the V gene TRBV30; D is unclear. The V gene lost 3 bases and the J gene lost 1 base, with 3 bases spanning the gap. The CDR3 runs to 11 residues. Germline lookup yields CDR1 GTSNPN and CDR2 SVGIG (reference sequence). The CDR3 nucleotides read TGTGCCTGGAGACGGAACACTGAAGCTTTCTTT. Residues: CAWRRNTEAFF.

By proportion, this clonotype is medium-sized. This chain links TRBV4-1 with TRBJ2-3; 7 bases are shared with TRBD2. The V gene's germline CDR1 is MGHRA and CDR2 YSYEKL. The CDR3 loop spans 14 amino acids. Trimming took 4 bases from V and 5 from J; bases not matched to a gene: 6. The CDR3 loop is CASSRQSGEDTQYF. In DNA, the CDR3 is TGCGCCAGCAGCCGACAAAGCGGGGAAGATACGCAGTATTTT.

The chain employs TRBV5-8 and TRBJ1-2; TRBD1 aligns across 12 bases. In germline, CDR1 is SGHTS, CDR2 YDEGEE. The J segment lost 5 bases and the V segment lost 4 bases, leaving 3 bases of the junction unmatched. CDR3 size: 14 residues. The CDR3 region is CASSEGQGAYGYTF. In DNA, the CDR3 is TGTGCCAGCAGCGAGGGACAGGGGGCTTATGGCTACACCTTC. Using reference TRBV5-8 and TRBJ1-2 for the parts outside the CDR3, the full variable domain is EAGVTQSPTHLIKTRGQQATLRCSPISGHTSVYWYQQALGLGLQFLLWYDEGEERNRGNFPPRFSGRQFPNYSSELNVNALELEDSALYLCASSEGQGAYGYTFGSGTRLTVV.

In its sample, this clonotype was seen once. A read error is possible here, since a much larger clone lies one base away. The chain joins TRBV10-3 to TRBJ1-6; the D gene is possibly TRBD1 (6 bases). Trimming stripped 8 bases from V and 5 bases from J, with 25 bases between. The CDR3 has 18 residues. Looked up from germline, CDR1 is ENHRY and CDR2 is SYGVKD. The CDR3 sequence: CAICGASGGASNNSPLHF. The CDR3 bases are TGTGCCATCTGTGGGGCGAGCGGGGGCGCGTCTAATAATTCACCCCTCCACTTT.

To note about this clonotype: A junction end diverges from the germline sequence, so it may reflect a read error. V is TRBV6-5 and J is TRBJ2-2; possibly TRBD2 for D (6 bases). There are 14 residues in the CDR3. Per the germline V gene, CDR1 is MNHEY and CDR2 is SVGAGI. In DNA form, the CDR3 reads TGTGCCAGCCGTTACTCGAGGATACGGGAGAAGCTGTTTTTC. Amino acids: CASRYSRIREKLFF.

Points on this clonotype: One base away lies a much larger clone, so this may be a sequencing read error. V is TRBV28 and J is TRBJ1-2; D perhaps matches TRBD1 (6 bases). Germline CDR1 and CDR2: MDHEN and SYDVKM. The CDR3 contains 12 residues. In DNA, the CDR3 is TGTGCCAGCAGTTCAGGGGACTATGGCTACGCCTTC. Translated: CASSSGDYGYAF.

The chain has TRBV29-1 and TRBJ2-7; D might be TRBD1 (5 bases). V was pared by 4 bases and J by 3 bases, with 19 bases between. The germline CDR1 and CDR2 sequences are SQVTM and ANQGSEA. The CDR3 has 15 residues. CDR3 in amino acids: CSVVENRQNYYEQYF. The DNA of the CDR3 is TGCAGCGTTGTTGAGAACAGGCAAAACTACTACGAGCAGTACTTC.

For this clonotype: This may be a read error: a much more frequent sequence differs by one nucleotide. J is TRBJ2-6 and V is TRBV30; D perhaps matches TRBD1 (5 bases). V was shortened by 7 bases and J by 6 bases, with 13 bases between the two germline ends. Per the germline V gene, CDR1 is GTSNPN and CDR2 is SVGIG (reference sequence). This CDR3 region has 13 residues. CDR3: CAYTRAEANVLTF. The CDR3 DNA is TGTGCCTATACCAGGGCTGAGGCCAACGTCCTGACTTTC.

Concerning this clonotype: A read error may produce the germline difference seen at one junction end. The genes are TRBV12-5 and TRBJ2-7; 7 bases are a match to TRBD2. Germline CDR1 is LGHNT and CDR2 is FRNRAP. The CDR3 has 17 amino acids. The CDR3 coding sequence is TGTGCTACTGGTTTGATACCCGGGACTAAGAGGGACTGCGAGCAGTACTTC. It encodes CATGLIPGTKRDCEQYF.

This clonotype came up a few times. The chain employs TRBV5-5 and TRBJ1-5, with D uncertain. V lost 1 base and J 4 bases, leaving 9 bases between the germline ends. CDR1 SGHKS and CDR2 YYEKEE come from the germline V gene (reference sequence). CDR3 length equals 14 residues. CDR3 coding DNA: TGTGCCAGCAGCTTGTTCGCAGTTAATCAGCCCCAGCATTTT. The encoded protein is CASSLFAVNQPQHF.

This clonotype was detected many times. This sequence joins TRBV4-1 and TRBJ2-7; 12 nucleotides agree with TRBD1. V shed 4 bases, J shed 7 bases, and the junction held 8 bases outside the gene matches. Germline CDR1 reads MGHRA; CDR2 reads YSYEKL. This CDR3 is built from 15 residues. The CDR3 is CASSRPGQGAGEQYF. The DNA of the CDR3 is TGCGCCAGCAGCCGACCGGGACAGGGGGCTGGGGAGCAGTACTTC.

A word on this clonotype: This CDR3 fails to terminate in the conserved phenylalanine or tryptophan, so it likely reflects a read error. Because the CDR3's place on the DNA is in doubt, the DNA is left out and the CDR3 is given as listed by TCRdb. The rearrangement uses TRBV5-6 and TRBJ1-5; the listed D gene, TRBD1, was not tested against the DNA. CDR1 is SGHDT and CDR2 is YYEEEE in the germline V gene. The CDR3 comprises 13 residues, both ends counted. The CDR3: CASSLGQNQPRHY.

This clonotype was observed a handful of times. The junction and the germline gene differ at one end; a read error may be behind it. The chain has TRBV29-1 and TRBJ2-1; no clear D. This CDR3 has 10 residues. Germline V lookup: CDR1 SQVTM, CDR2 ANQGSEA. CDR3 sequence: CSARRNELFF. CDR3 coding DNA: TGCAGCGCACGGCGTAATGAGCTGTTCTTC.

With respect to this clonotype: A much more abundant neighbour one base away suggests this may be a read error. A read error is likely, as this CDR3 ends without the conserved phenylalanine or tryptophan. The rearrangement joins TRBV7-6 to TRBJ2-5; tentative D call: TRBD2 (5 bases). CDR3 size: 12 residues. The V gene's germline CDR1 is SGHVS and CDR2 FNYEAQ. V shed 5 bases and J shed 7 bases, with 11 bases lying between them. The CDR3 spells CASSRSEGTQYL. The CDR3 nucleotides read TGTGCCAGCAGCCGGTCTGAGGGGACCCAGTACTTG.

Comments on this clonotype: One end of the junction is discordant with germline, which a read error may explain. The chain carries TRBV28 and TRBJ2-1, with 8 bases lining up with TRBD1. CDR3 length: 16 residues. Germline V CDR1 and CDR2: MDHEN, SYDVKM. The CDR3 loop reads CAGSWGQVVLRWEQFF. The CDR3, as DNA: TGTGCCGGCAGTTGGGGACAGGTTGTACTTCGATGGGAGCAGTTCTTC.

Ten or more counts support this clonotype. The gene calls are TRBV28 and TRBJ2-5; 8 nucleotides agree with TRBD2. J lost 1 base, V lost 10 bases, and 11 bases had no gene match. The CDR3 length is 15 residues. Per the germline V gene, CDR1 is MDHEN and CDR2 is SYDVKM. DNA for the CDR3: TGTGCCACCCAGGGAGCGGGAGACTCCCAAGAGACCCAGTACTTC. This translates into CATQGAGDSQETQYF.